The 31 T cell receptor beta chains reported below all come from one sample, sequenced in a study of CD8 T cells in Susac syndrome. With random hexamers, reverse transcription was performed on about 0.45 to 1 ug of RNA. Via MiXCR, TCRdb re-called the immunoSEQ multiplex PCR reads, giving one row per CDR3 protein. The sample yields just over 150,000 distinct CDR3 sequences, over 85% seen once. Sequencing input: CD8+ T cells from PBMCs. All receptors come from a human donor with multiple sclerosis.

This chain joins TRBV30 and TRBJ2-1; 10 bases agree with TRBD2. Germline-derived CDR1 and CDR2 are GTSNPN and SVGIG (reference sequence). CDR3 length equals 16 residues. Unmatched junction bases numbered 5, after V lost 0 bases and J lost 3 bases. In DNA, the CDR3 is TGTGCCTGGAGTGTAGAGTTAGCGGGGGGCTACAATGAGCAGTTCTTC. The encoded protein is CAWSVELAGGYNEQFF.

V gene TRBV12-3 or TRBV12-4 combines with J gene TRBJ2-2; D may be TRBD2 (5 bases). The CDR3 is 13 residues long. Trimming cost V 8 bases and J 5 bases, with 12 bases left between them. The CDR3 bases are TGTGCCAGCTTTTCCCCGGGGACCGGGGAGCTGTTTTTT. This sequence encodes CASFSPGTGELFF.

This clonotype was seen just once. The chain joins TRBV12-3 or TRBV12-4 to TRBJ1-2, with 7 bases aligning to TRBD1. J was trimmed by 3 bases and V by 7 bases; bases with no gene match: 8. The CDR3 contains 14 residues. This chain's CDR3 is CASTMGQTHYGYTF. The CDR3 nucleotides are TGTGCCAGCACCATGGGACAGACTCACTATGGCTACACCTTC.

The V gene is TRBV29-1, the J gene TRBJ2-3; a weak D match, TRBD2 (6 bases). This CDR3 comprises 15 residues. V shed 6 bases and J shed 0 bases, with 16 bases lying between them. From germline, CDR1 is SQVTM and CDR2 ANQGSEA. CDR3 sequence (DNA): TGCAGCGTCCCAAAGGACTACCCTAGCACAGATACGCAGTATTTT. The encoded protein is CSVPKDYPSTDTQYF.

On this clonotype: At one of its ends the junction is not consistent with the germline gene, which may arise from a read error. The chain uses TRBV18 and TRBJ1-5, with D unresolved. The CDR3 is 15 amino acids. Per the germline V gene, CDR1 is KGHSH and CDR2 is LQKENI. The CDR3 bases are TGTGCCAGCTCACCGGACGACTATAGCATTCAGCCCCAGCATTTT. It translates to CASSPDDYSIQPQHF.

The CDR3 reads CAWTDSGYSGNTIYF. CDR3 DNA: TGTGCCTGGACCGACAGTGGATACTCTGGAAACACCATATATTTT. The chain employs TRBV30 and TRBJ1-3; D perhaps matches TRBD1 (5 bases). Trimming shortened V by 4 bases and J by 0 bases, and 13 bases separated the two germline ends. The CDR3 is 15 amino acids. CDR1 GTSNPN and CDR2 SVGIG come from the germline V gene (reference sequence).

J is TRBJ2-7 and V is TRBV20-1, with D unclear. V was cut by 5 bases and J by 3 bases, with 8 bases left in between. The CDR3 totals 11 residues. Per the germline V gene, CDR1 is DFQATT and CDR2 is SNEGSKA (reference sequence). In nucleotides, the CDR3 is TGCAGTGCTTCCCCTGGCTACGAGCAGTACTTC. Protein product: CSASPGYEQYF.

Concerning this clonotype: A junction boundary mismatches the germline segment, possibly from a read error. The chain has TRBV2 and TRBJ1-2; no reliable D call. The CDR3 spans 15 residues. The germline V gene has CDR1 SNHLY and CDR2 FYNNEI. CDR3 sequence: CASGEEEWARYGYTF. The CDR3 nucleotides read TGTGCCAGCGGTGAAGAGGAGTGGGCACGCTATGGCTACACCTTC.

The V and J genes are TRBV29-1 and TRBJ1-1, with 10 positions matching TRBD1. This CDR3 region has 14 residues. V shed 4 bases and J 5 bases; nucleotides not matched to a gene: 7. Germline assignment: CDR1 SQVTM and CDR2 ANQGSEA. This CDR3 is CSVAGTGEGTEAFF. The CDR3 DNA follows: TGCAGCGTTGCAGGGACAGGGGAGGGTACTGAAGCTTTCTTT. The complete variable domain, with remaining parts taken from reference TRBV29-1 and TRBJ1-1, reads SAVISQKPSRDICQRGTSLTIQCQVDSQVTMMFWYRQQPGQSLTLIATANQGSEATYESGFVIDKFPISRPNLTFSTLTVSNMSPEDSSIYLCSVAGTGEGTEAFFGQGTRLTVV.

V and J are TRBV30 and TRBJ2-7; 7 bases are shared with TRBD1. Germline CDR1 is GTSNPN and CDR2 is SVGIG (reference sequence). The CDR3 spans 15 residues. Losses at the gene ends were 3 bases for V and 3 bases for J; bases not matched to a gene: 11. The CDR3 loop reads CAWSKTGQVVYEQYF. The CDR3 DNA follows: TGTGCCTGGAGCAAGACAGGACAGGTGGTCTACGAGCAGTACTTC.

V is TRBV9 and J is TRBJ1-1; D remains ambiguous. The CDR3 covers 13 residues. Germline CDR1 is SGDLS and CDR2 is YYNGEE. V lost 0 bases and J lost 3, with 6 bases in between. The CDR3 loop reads CASSVGRYTEAFF. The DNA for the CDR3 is TGTGCCAGCAGCGTAGGCAGATACACTGAAGCTTTCTTT.

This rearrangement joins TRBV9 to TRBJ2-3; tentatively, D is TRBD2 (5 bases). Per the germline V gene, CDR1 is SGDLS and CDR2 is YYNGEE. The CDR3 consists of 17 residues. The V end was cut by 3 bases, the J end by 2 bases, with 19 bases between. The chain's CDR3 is CASSAEGSEKTTDTQYF. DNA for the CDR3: TGTGCCAGCAGCGCGGAAGGGAGCGAAAAAACCACAGATACGCAGTATTTT.

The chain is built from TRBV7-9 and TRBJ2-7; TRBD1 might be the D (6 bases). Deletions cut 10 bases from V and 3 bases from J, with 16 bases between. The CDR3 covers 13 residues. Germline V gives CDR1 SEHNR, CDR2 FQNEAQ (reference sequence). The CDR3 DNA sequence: TGTGCCACACGACCAAGGACAGACTACGAGCAGTACTTC. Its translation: CATRPRTDYEQYF.

The CDR3 nucleotides read TGTGCCTGGAGCCCAGGGGCTGGGGCCAACGTCCTGACTTTC. As protein: CAWSPGAGANVLTF. The chain links TRBV30 to TRBJ2-6; possible D gene TRBD1, 6 bases. V was pared by 3 bases and J by 2 bases, with 8 bases between. Germline V lookup: CDR1 GTSNPN, CDR2 SVGIG (reference sequence). This CDR3 is built from 14 residues. The full variable domain, completed using reference TRBV30 and TRBJ2-6, is SQTIHQWPATLVQPVGSPLSLECTVEGTSNPNLYWYRQAAGRGLQLLFYSVGIGQISSEVPQNLSASRPQDRQFILSSKKLLLSDSGFYLCAWSPGAGANVLTFGAGSRLTVL.

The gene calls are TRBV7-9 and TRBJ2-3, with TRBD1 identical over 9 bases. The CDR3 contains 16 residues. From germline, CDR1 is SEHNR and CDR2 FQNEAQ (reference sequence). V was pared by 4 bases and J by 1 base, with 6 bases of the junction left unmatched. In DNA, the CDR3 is TGTGCCAGCAGCTCCCGGGACAGGGATGGCACAGATACGCAGTATTTT. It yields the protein CASSSRDRDGTDTQYF.

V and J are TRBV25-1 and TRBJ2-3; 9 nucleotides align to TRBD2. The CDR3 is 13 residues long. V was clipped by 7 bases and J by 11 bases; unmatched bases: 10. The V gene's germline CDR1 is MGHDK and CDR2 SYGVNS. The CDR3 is CASTGTSQNLQYF. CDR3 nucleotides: TGTGCCAGCACTGGGACTAGCCAAAACCTGCAGTATTTT.

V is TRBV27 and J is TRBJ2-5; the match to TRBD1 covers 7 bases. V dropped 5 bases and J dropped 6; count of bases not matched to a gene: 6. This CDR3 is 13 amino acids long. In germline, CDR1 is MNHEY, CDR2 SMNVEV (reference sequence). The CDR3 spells CASSRSTGKTQYF. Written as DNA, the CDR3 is TGTGCCAGCAGTCGATCGACAGGGAAGACCCAGTACTTC.

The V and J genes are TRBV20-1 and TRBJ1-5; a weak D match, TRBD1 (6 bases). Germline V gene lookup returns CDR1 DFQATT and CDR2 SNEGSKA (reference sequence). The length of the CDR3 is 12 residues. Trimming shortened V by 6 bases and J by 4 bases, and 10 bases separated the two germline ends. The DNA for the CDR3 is TGCAGTGCATGGGACAAAAATCAGCCCCAGCATTTT. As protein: CSAWDKNQPQHF.

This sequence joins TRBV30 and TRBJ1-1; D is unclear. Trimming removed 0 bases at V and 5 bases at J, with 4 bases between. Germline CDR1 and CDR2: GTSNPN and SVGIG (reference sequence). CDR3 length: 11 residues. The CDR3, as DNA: TGTGCCTGGAGTGTAGTTACTGAAGCTTTCTTT. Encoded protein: CAWSVVTEAFF.

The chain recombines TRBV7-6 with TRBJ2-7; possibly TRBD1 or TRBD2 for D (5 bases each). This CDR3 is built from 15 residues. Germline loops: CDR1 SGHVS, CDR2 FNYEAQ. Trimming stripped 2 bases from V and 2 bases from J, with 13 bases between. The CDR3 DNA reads TGTGCCAGCAGCTTACGTCCAGGGACGACCTACGAGCAGTACTTC. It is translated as CASSLRPGTTYEQYF.

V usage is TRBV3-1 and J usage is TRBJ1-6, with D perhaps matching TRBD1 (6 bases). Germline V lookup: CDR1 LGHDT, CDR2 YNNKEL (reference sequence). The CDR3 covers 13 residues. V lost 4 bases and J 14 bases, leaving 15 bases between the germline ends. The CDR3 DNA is TGTGCCAGCAGCCCCCCAACAGGGAGAACCCTCCACTTT. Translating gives CASSPPTGRTLHF.

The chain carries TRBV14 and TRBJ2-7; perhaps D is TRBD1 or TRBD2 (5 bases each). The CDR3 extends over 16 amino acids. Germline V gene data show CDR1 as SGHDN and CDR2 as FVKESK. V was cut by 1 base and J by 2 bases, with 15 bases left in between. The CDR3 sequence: CASSQVQGPKAYEQYF. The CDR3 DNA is TGTGCCAGCAGCCAAGTGCAGGGACCTAAGGCCTACGAGCAGTACTTC.

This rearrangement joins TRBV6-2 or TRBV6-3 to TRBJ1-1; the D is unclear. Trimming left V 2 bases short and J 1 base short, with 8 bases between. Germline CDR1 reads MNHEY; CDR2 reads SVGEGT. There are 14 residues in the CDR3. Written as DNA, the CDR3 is TGTGCCAGCAGTTACACGTTTTCGAACACTGAAGCTTTCTTT. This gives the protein CASSYTFSNTEAFF.

CDR3 DNA: TGTGCCACCAGTGATTTTGGGACAGACTACACCTTC. Amino acid sequence: CATSDFGTDYTF. The chain is built from TRBV24-1 and TRBJ1-2; 7 bases agree with TRBD1. V lost 1 base, J lost 10 bases, and 2 bases stayed unmatched. The CDR3 runs to 12 residues. The germline V gene encodes CDR1 KGHDR and CDR2 SFDVKD.

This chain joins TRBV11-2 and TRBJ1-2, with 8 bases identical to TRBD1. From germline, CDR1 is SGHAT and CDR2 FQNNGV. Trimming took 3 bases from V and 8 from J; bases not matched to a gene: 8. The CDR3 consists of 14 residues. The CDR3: CASSLGGQVGGYTF. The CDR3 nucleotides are TGTGCCAGCAGCTTGGGGGGACAGGTTGGCGGCTACACCTTC.

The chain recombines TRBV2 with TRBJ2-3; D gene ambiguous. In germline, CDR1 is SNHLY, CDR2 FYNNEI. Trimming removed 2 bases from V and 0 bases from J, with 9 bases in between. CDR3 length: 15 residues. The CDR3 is CASSELGSSTDTQYF. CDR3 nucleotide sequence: TGTGCCAGCAGTGAATTGGGGTCTAGCACAGATACGCAGTATTTT.

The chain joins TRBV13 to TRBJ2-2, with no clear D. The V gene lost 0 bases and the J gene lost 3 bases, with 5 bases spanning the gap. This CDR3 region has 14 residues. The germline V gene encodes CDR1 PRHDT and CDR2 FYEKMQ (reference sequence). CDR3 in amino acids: CASSLGTYTGELFF. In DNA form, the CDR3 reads TGTGCCAGCAGCTTAGGGACATACACCGGGGAGCTGTTTTTT.

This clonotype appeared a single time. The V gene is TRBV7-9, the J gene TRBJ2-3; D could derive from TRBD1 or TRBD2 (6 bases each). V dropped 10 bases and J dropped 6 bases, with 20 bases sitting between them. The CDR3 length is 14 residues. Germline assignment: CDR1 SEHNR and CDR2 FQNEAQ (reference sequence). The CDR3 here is CATSRGSGADTQYF. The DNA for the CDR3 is TGTGCCACCTCCCGGGGGTCGGGGGCTGATACGCAGTATTTT.

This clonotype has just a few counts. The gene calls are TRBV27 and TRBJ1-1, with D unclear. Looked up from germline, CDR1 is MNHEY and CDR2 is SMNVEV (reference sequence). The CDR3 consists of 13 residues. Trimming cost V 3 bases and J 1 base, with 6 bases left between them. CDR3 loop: CASSLVRNTEAFF. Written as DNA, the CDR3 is TGTGCCAGCAGTTTGGTTCGGAACACTGAAGCTTTCTTT.

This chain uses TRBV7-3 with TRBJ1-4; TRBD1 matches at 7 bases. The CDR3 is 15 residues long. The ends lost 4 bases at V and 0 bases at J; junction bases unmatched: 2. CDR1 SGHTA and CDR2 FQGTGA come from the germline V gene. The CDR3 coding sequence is TGTGCCAGCAGCTCCCAGGGGGCAACTAATGAAAAACTGTTTTTT. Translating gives CASSSQGATNEKLFF.

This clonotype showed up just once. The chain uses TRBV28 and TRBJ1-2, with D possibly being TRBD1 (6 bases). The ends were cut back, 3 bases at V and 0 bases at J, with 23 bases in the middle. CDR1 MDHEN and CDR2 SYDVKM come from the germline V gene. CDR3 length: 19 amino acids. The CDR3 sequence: CASSLLTGWEGSTNYGYTF. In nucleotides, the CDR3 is TGTGCCAGCAGTTTGCTGACAGGCTGGGAAGGTTCCACTAACTATGGCTACACCTTC.